Each of the 17 T cell receptor beta chains below was sequenced from the same sample in a study of blood T cells in healthy people across ages. A second PCR of about 7 to 12 cycles used a sample-barcoded 5' primer and a J-beta primer mix. A single record per CDR3 protein comes from TCRdb applying MiXCR to the 5' RACE reads. Among roughly 1,100,000 distinct CDR3 sequences listed, approximately 25% were seen once. This same sample was also taken into another study, of T cells of mothers and their children.

Sequenced: blood. These receptors came from a girl aged 2 to 9 in good health.

This clonotype was seen only a few times. The rearrangement links TRBV15 to TRBJ1-2; D is unresolved. The ends were cut back, 0 bases at V and 8 bases at J, with 13 bases in the middle. Germline V gives CDR1 LNHNV, CDR2 YYDKDF (reference sequence). This CDR3 comprises 14 residues. CDR3 coding DNA: TGTGCCACCAGCAGAGATTTGGGAGGGTACGGCTACACCTTC. It yields the protein CATSRDLGGYGYTF.

Only a few counts were recorded for this clonotype. The chain recombines TRBV27 with TRBJ2-5; 9 bases match TRBD1. The end of the DNA is better explained by TRBJ2-7, so the J call may be wrong. Germline lookup yields CDR1 MNHEY and CDR2 SMNVEV (reference sequence). This CDR3 has 15 residues. This CDR3 is CASSYGTGNSYEQYF. In nucleotides, the CDR3 is TGTGCCAGCAGTTACGGGACAGGGAACTCCTACGAGCAGTACTTC.

This clonotype was seen only a few times. This sequence joins TRBV10-2 and TRBJ2-5; a possible D gene is TRBD2 (6 bases). V was trimmed by 6 bases and J by 8 bases, leaving 19 bases between them. Germline values: CDR1 WSHSY, CDR2 SAAADI. The CDR3 contains 14 residues. The CDR3, as DNA: TGCGCCAGCAGAATCGGCGGGGAAAGGAGAACCCAGTACTTC. Residues: CASRIGGERRTQYF.

In DNA, the CDR3 is TGTGCCAGCGAACGGACAGATGATCATCAGCCCCAGCATTTT. This gives the protein CASERTDDHQPQHF. The V gene is TRBV28, the J gene TRBJ1-5; maybe TRBD1 (6 bases). CDR3 length: 14 residues. The germline CDR1 and CDR2 sequences are MDHEN and SYDVKM. V lost 8 bases to trimming and J lost 5 bases, with 16 bases between them.

On this clonotype itself: Mismatch with germline at one junction end may stem from a read error. J is TRBJ2-7 and V is TRBV7-9; D may be TRBD1 or TRBD2 (5 bases each). The germline CDR1 and CDR2 sequences are SEHNR and FQNEAQ (reference sequence). There are 15 residues in the CDR3. CDR3 protein: CASSIVGESSYEQYF. The CDR3 DNA sequence: TGTGCCAGCAGCATAGTGGGGGAGAGCTCCTACGAGCAATACTTC. Full variable domain (rest looked up from reference TRBV7-9 and TRBJ2-7): DTGVSQNPRHKITKRGQNVTFRCDPISEHNRLYWYRQTLGQGPEFLTYFQNEAQLEKSRLLSDRFSAERPKGSFSTLEIQRTEQGDSAMYLCASSIVGESSYEQYFGPGTRLTVT.

The V and J genes are TRBV6-2 or TRBV6-3 and TRBJ2-4; D is unresolved. Germline loops: CDR1 MNHEY, CDR2 SVGEGT. V lost 3 bases, J lost 6 bases, and 6 bases lay in between. The CDR3 covers 12 residues. Here the CDR3 reads CASSYNLNIQYF. CDR3 nucleotide sequence: TGTGCCAGCAGTTATAACTTAAACATTCAGTACTTC.

In this sample, this clonotype turned up many times. The rearrangement joins TRBV7-2 to TRBJ1-4, with D perhaps matching TRBD1 (5 bases). CDR3 size: 12 residues. CDR1 and CDR2 from the germline V gene are SGHTA and FQGNSA. V was pared by 1 base and J by 8 bases, with 5 bases between. The CDR3 loop is CASSLEGEKLFF. The CDR3 coding sequence is TGTGCCAGCAGCTTAGAGGGGGAAAAACTGTTTTTT. The full variable domain, its missing parts supplied by reference TRBV7-2 and TRBJ1-4, is GAGVSQSPSNKVTEKGKDVELRCDPISGHTALYWYRQSLGQGLEFLIYFQGNSAPDKSGLPSDRFSAERTGGSVSTLTIQRTQQEDSAVYLCASSLEGEKLFFGSGTQLSVL.

This clonotype showed up just a few times. The chain links TRBV6-6 to TRBJ1-5; no clear D gene. Germline-derived CDR1 and CDR2 are MNHNY and SVGAGI (reference sequence). The length of the CDR3 is 11 residues. V was shortened by 4 bases and J by 5 bases, with 3 bases between the two germline ends. The CDR3 is CASSSDQPQHF. CDR3 sequence (DNA): TGTGCCAGCAGTTCGGATCAGCCCCAGCATTTT.

This clonotype was seen just once. The V call is TRBV7-6, the J call TRBJ2-2, with D perhaps given as TRBD1 or TRBD2 (6 bases each). Trimming took 0 bases from V and 4 from J, leaving 15 bases between them. The CDR3 spans 17 residues. From germline, CDR1 is SGHVS and CDR2 FNYEAQ. As DNA, the CDR3 is TGTGCCAGCAGCTTAGCGATTTATCGGGGGCTCACCGGGGAGCTGTTTTTT. It specifies CASSLAIYRGLTGELFF.

The J gene is TRBJ1-2, the V gene TRBV27, with a weak D call TRBD1 (5 bases). This CDR3 region has 14 residues. Trimming removed 0 bases at V and 7 bases at J, with 12 bases between. Germline V gives CDR1 MNHEY, CDR2 SMNVEV (reference sequence). CDR3: CASSLSRGVCGYTF. In DNA, the CDR3 is TGTGCCAGCAGTTTATCGAGGGGAGTATGTGGCTACACCTTC.

This sequence joins TRBV12-3 or TRBV12-4 and TRBJ1-2; unclear D gene. V gave up 1 base and J gave up 0 bases, with 6 bases separating them. CDR3 length: 14 amino acids. The CDR3 sequence is CASSLGAANYGYTF. The CDR3 bases are TGTGCCAGCAGTTTAGGCGCCGCTAACTATGGCTACACCTTC.

The V and J genes are TRBV4-3 and TRBJ2-7; D gene uncertain. V was clipped by 4 bases and J by 13 bases, with 20 bases between them. The CDR3 is 13 residues long. Germline lookup yields CDR1 LGHNA and CDR2 YSLEER. CDR3 nucleotide sequence: TGCGCCAGCAGCCCAACCCCAGGCTACGAAAATTACTTC. Translating gives CASSPTPGYENYF.

This clonotype has a handful of counts. The chain recombines TRBV11-1 with TRBJ1-1; perhaps TRBD1 as D (6 bases). Germline CDR1 and CDR2: SGHAT and FQDESV (reference sequence). The CDR3 totals 13 residues. The ends were cut back, 7 bases at V and 1 base at J, with 10 bases in the middle. This chain's CDR3 is CASNLDRNTEAFF. CDR3 sequence (DNA): TGTGCCAGCAACCTGGACAGGAACACTGAAGCTTTCTTT.

This chain connects TRBV20-1 to TRBJ2-3; 7 bases are shared with TRBD2. Germline lookup yields CDR1 DFQATT and CDR2 SNEGSKA (reference sequence). V was clipped by 2 bases and J by 2 bases; unmatched bases: 7. This CDR3 contains 15 residues. The DNA of the CDR3 is TGCAGTGCTAGATCCGGGACTACTCACACAGATACGCAGTATTTT. Translated: CSARSGTTHTDTQYF.

V and J are TRBV12-3 or TRBV12-4 and TRBJ2-7, with 10 positions matching TRBD2. This CDR3 region has 15 residues. The V gene end was trimmed by 6 bases and the J gene end by 2 bases; junction bases not matched to a gene: 7. CDR3 in DNA: TGTGCCAGCAGACAACAGACTAGCGGGCCCTACGAGCAGTACTTC. This translates into CASRQQTSGPYEQYF.

The table lists this clonotype with a few counts. One end of the junction does not line up with germline, which may come from a read error. V gene TRBV6-1 combines with J gene TRBJ2-1, with D possibly being TRBD2 (5 bases). The CDR3 sequence is 14 residues long. Germline lookup yields CDR1 MNHNS and CDR2 SASEGT. The chain's CDR3 is CASSQAVPYNEQFF. DNA of the CDR3: TGTGCCAGCAGTCAAGCGGTACCCTACAATGAGCAGTTCTTC.

The chain joins TRBV7-2 to TRBJ1-5; no definite D call. From germline, CDR1 is SGHTA and CDR2 FQGNSA. This CDR3 comprises 14 residues. V was cut by 5 bases and J by 2 bases, with 10 bases left in between. CDR3 amino acids: CASSPRAGNQPQHF. The CDR3 DNA is TGTGCCAGCAGCCCGAGGGCAGGCAATCAGCCCCAGCATTTT.